These 18 T cell receptor beta chains came from one sample sequenced in a study of human T cells and chemical hapten exposure. TCRdb called the RACE reads again in MiXCR, with one record for every CDR3 protein. The sample includes 140,000 or so distinct CDR3 sequences, 12% of them seen just once. As to time point: patch test 2, 6 weeks after DPC sensitization. Treatment indicated: therapeutic diphenylcyclopropenone sensitization with weekly scalp DPC. The sample consisted of whole blood, taken in connection with sensitization to the hapten diphenylcyclopropenone (DPC). These receptors were collected from a woman aged 50 to 60 with alopecia areata. Some clones in this sample may be carry-over from other donors' samples.

The rearrangement links TRBV4-3 to TRBJ2-1; the D is unclear. Trimming stripped 0 bases from V and 8 bases from J, with 8 bases between. The CDR3 sequence is 13 residues long. Germline CDR1 and CDR2: LGHNA and YSLEER. Written as DNA, the CDR3 is TGCGCCAGCAGCCAAGATGGGTATGATGAGCAGTTCTTC. Translated: CASSQDGYDEQFF.

This clonotype was recorded at least ten times. The J gene is TRBJ2-1, the V gene TRBV11-2; 7 bases agree with TRBD1. Per germline, CDR1 SGHAT and CDR2 FQNNGV. V lost 6 bases and J lost 1; bases outside the gene matches: 9. The CDR3 totals 16 residues. Here the CDR3 reads CASRTTGKESYNEQFF. Here the CDR3 DNA reads TGTGCCAGCAGAACGACAGGGAAGGAGTCCTACAATGAGCAGTTCTTC.

The DNA for the CDR3 is TGCAGTGCTAGAGAGGCGGAGGTCGGAGCCCGTTACGAGCAGTACTTC. Its protein is CSAREAEVGARYEQYF. This sequence joins TRBV20-1 and TRBJ2-7; a possible D gene is TRBD2 (5 bases). V lost 0 bases and J 4 bases, leaving 19 bases between the germline ends. The CDR3 extends over 16 amino acids. The germline V gene has CDR1 DFQATT and CDR2 SNEGSKA (reference sequence).

This clonotype was seen a few times. The chain is built from TRBV6-1 and TRBJ1-1; D gene uncertain. Per the germline V gene, CDR1 is MNHNS and CDR2 is SASEGT. The CDR3 totals 14 residues. The V end lost 8 bases, the J end lost 4 bases, and 17 bases lay between the germline ends. In DNA form, the CDR3 reads TGTGCCAGCCTACACCGGGCCCTGAGCACTGAAGCTTTCTTT. This translates into CASLHRALSTEAFF.

The chain joins TRBV24-1 to TRBJ2-5; D may be TRBD2 (7 bases). V lost 6 bases and J 3 bases, leaving 10 bases between the germline ends. From germline, CDR1 is KGHDR and CDR2 SFDVKD. The CDR3 contains 13 residues. CDR3 sequence reads: CATSRGAEETQYF. The CDR3 nucleotides read TGTGCCACCAGTCGGGGGGCAGAAGAGACCCAGTACTTC.

This clonotype was counted between two and nine times. The rearrangement links TRBV19 to TRBJ1-5; D perhaps matches TRBD1 (6 bases). The length of the CDR3 is 14 residues. Trimming took off 3 bases at V and 5 bases at J, with 11 bases between the two ends. The V gene's germline CDR1 is LNHDA and CDR2 SQIVND (reference sequence). CDR3 nucleotide sequence: TGTGCCAGTAGTATCCGGACAGCCGATCAGCCCCAGCATTTT. Translation gives CASSIRTADQPQHF. The whole variable domain, filled in from reference TRBV19 and TRBJ1-5, reads DGGITQSPKYLFRKEGQNVTLSCEQNLNHDAMYWYRQDPGQGLRLIYYSQIVNDFQKGDIAEGYSVSREKKESFPLTVTSAQKNPTAFYLCASSIRTADQPQHFGDGTRLSIL.

Ten or more counts support this clonotype. The chain has TRBV5-1 and TRBJ2-1, with 8 bases lining up with TRBD2. CDR3 size: 15 residues. Trimming at V came to 4 bases and at J to 7 bases, leaving 10 bases not matched to a gene. The germline CDR1 and CDR2 sequences are SGHRS and YFSETQ. The CDR3 loop reads CASSPPGTRRNEQFF. The CDR3 nucleotides read TGCGCCAGCAGCCCGCCCGGGACTAGGAGGAATGAGCAGTTCTTC.

The chain combines TRBV2 with TRBJ2-2; D is uncertain. With 1 base removed from V and 7 bases from J, the gap between germline ends came to 7 bases. Germline-derived CDR1 and CDR2 are SNHLY and FYNNEI. The CDR3 sequence is 13 residues long. CDR3 in DNA: TGTGCCAGCAGTGAAGGGGCCGGCGGGGAGCTGTTTTTT. As protein: CASSEGAGGELFF.

This clonotype was counted only a few times. V gene TRBV2 combines with J gene TRBJ2-1; 7 bases are a match to TRBD2. The length of the CDR3 is 12 residues. V gave up 5 bases and J gave up 12 bases; unmatched junction bases: 7. CDR1 SNHLY and CDR2 FYNNEI come from the germline V gene. The CDR3 DNA reads as TGTGCCAGCAGTATCCGGGACTATAGGCAGTTCTTC. It translates to CASSIRDYRQFF.

This clonotype was detected a few times. This chain joins TRBV13 and TRBJ1-1, with D unclear. This CDR3 has 14 residues. V gave up 0 bases and J gave up 1 base, with 6 bases separating them. Germline V gene lookup returns CDR1 PRHDT and CDR2 FYEKMQ (reference sequence). The CDR3 spells CASSLGVPNTEAFF. CDR3 coding DNA: TGTGCCAGCAGCTTAGGTGTCCCGAACACTGAAGCTTTCTTT.

About this clonotype: A much more abundant neighbour one base away suggests this may be a read error. The chain employs TRBV27 and TRBJ2-3, with D hard to call. This CDR3 spans 13 amino acids. Per the germline V gene, CDR1 is MNHEY and CDR2 is SMNVEV (reference sequence). As DNA, the CDR3 is TGTACCAGCAGTAACCCTAGCACAGATACGCAGTATTTT. Its translation: CTSSNPSTDTQYF.

This clonotype was recorded many times. This chain uses TRBV30 with TRBJ2-7, with D perhaps TRBD2 (6 bases). Trimming cost V 0 bases and J 3 bases, with 21 bases left between them. Germline V CDR1 and CDR2: GTSNPN, SVGIG (reference sequence). The CDR3 is 17 amino acids. DNA for the CDR3: TGTGCCTGGAGTGTAATTGGTCGTAAGCGGGCCGTCTACGAGCAGTACTTC. This translates into CAWSVIGRKRAVYEQYF.

This clonotype was observed many times. CDR3 nucleotide sequence: TGTGCCAGCAGCCCAGACAGGGGGCAACCGTACGAGCAGTACTTC. Protein sequence: CASSPDRGQPYEQYF. The V and J genes are TRBV7-9 and TRBJ2-7; 10 positions agree with TRBD1. CDR1 is SEHNR, CDR2 FQNEAQ, per germline (reference sequence). J lost 4 bases, V lost 5 bases, and 8 bases had no gene match. The CDR3 consists of 15 residues. Full variable domain (outside the CDR3, taken from reference TRBV7-9 and TRBJ2-7): DTGVSQNPRHKITKRGQNVTFRCDPISEHNRLYWYRQTLGQGPEFLTYFQNEAQLEKSRLLSDRFSAERPKGSFSTLEIQRTEQGDSAMYLCASSPDRGQPYEQYFGPGTRLTVT.

CDR3 residues: CASSPNVAGANEAFF. The CDR3, as DNA: TGTGCCAGCAGTCCCAACGTTGCAGGGGCGAATGAAGCTTTCTTT. The rearrangement links TRBV6-2 or TRBV6-3 to TRBJ1-1; D perhaps matches TRBD1 (6 bases). CDR1 and CDR2 from the germline V gene are MNHEY and SVGEGT. The CDR3 sequence is 15 residues long. The germline V and J ends were trimmed by 5 bases and 7 bases, with 20 bases remaining between them.

This clonotype was counted between two and nine times. The chain combines TRBV7-2 with TRBJ1-1; TRBD1 aligns across 8 bases. Germline CDR1 and CDR2: SGHTA and FQGNSA. CDR3 length: 13 amino acids. V was pared by 6 bases and J by 5 bases, with 5 bases of the junction left unmatched. The chain's CDR3 is CASSRTGRTEAFF. CDR3 DNA: TGTGCCAGCAGTCGGACAGGGCGGACTGAAGCTTTCTTT.

This clonotype has more than one count but fewer than ten. The V call is TRBV20-1, the J call TRBJ2-3; 9 bases fit TRBD1. The J segment lost 1 base and the V segment lost 2 bases, leaving 7 bases of the junction unmatched. The CDR3 spans 16 residues. CDR1 is DFQATT, CDR2 SNEGSKA, per germline (reference sequence). CDR3 in amino acids: CSARPRQGEGTDTQYF. CDR3 sequence (DNA): TGCAGTGCTAGACCCCGACAGGGGGAGGGCACAGATACGCAGTATTTT.

This clonotype has a handful of counts. The chain employs TRBV12-3 or TRBV12-4 and TRBJ1-1; no reliable D call. V gave up 1 base and J gave up 7 bases, with 10 bases separating them. The CDR3 runs 13 residues. CDR3 coding DNA: TGTGCCAGCAGTTTAGGGACGGGTTTTGAAGCTTTCTTT. Its protein is CASSLGTGFEAFF.

Written as DNA, the CDR3 is TGTGCCAGCAGACCCTCCGGGAGGCGGGAGGGCCGGTACGAGCAGTACTTC. Its translation is CASRPSGRREGRYEQYF. The V and J genes are TRBV21-1 and TRBJ2-7; the table's D call TRBD2 went unverified against the DNA. TRBV21-1 is tagged as a pseudogene. The CDR3 is 17 residues long.